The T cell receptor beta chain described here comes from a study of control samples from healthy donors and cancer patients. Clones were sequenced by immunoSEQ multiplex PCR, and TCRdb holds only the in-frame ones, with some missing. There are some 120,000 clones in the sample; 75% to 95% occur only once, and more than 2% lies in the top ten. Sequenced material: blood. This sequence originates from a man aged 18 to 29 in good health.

Here the CDR3 reads CATSAGTYSPARAADTQYF. The CDR3 nucleotides are TGTGCCACCAGCGCCGGGACGTATTCACCCGCACGGGCGGCAGATACGCAGTATTTT. The chain combines TRBV15 with TRBJ2-3; D possibly uses TRBD1 or TRBD2 (5 bases each). Germline CDR1 reads LNHNV; CDR2 reads YYDKDF (reference sequence). Trimming removed 5 bases at V and 4 bases at J, with 28 bases between. The CDR3 is made up of 19 amino acids.